This is a list of T cell receptor beta chains from one sample in a study of blood T cell repertoires in COVID-19. The data were produced by immunoSEQ multiplex PCR, yet TCRdb's version contains in-frame clones alone and is incomplete. The sample yields 200,000 to 300,000 clones, 85% to 90% seen once. Source material: PBMCs or T cells enriched from blood (not recorded which). These receptors were obtained from a man over 45 who had been exposed to COVID-19. Both conserved end residues are part of each CDR3. Each record gives: CDR3 length, V gene, J gene, CDR3 protein.

>14|TRBV29-1|TRBJ1-1
CSVDRNLRGTEAFF
>14|TRBV19|TRBJ2-1
CASSARTSSDEQFF
>17|TRBV18|TRBJ1-1
CASSPLARDRGWTEAFF
>14|TRBV20-1|TRBJ1-5
CSASRKGNNQPQHF
>17|TRBV10-3|TRBJ1-5
CAISGGTGAYSNQPQHF
>16|TRBV27|TRBJ1-2
CASSSSSGTGIYGYTF
>15|TRBV19|TRBJ1-5
CASAPGTGGRQPQHF
>15|TRBV7-3|TRBJ2-3
CASSSQAGAPDTQYF
>13|TRBV10-3|TRBJ1-1
CAYRGRENTEAFF
>14|TRBV5-1|TRBJ2-5
CASSLTAGGETQYF
>15|TRBV24-1|TRBJ2-1
CATRGGGRVGNEQFF
>13|TRBV6-5|TRBJ1-5
CASRGGEYQPQHF
>14|TRBV4-1|TRBJ2-2
CASSQVSGTGELFF
>13|TRBV7-2|TRBJ2-5
CASSSLAEETQYF
>13|TRBV5-5|TRBJ2-3
CASSLEGADTQYF
>16|TRBV4-1|TRBJ2-7
CASSQVSGDRGYEQYF
>15|TRBV29-1|TRBJ2-3
CSVEGTTASTDTQYF
>16|TRBV7-2|TRBJ2-5
CASSLGLQGGPETQYF
>16|TRBV5-1|TRBJ2-3
CASSQGRDRGTDTQYF
>15|TRBV27|TRBJ1-5
CASRATGVGNQPQHF
>14|TRBV29-1|TRBJ2-2
CSVGGVPNTGELFF
>17|TRBV3-1/TRBV3-2|TRBJ2-1
CASSQGKAARTYNEQFF
>14|TRBV19|TRBJ1-1
CASSYGGTVTEAFF
>15|TRBV4-2|TRBJ2-3
CASSQDYRGSDTQYF
>15|TRBV28|TRBJ1-2
CASSSPGRVLGGYTF
>15|TRBV10-1|TRBJ1-1
CASSREVGGNTEAFF
>14|TRBV28|TRBJ1-6
CASSLWSLNSPLHF
>14|TRBV14|TRBJ1-2
CASSPIGQSYGYTF
>14|TRBV10-3|TRBJ1-3
CAISEAGEGNTIYF
>15|TRBV11-1|TRBJ2-3
CASSYPTGGGDTQYF
>16|TRBV5-4|TRBJ2-1
CASSFFLAGIYNEQFF
>16|TRBV7-8|TRBJ1-2
CASSGLETNFNYGYTF
>16|TRBV5-1|TRBJ2-5
CASSSGGQGGQETQYF
>16|TRBV18|TRBJ2-2
CASSRSGQANTGELFF
>14|TRBV5-1|TRBJ1-1
CASSDQTENTEAFF
>14|TRBV28|TRBJ1-1
CASSPGGTAAEAFF
>16|TRBV11-2|TRBJ2-5
CASSLGGAGGRETQYF
>15|TRBV5-8|TRBJ2-1
CASSLRGGSYNEQFF
>13|TRBV7-9|TRBJ2-3
CASRPTGADTQYF
>13|TRBV7-3|TRBJ2-5
CASSLTQRETQYF
>14|TRBV6-5|TRBJ2-1
CASSRTSGPNEQFF
>17|TRBV11-3|TRBJ2-1
CASSPPGGRALDNEQFF
>14|TRBV28|TRBJ1-6
CASSDRVSDSPLHF
>13|TRBV7-3|TRBJ2-3
CASSSTSTDTQYF
>13|TRBV18|TRBJ1-5
CASSPRTDQPQHF
>15|TRBV28|TRBJ1-5
CASRQGKGGNQPQHF
>16|TRBV18|TRBJ1-3
CASSPTRTSSGNTIYF
>14|TRBV5-1|TRBJ2-5
CASSLAGVGETQYF
>13|TRBV3-1/TRBV3-2|TRBJ1-2
CASSSRTGYGYTF
>13|TRBV7-9|TRBJ1-1
CASSFTGGTEAFF
>12|TRBV6-6|TRBJ2-3
CASRRDIDTQYF